This TCR beta chain was found in a study of blood T cells in healthy people across ages. On this clonotype: Its antigen is as yet unknown.

This CDR3 comprises 15 residues. From germline, CDR1 is SGHTA and CDR2 FQGNSA. Trimming pared 2 bases from V and 2 bases from J, leaving 13 bases between. Together with a sample-barcoded 5' primer, a J-beta primer mix was included in a second PCR lasting about 7 to 11 cycles. Each cDNA was tagged by a template-switch adaptor containing 12 random nucleotides. CDR3-containing paired-end reads numbered at least 2.5 million in each sample. TCRdb fed the 5' RACE reads into MiXCR, producing one record per CDR3 protein. The sample consists of some 1,800,000 distinct CDR3 sequences, about two fifths of them appearing once. Whenever a sample was processed, at least 7 million PBMCs were isolated. Whole-study findings and limits: Compared with aged donors, long-lived donors showed fewer expanded clones, suggesting selection.

The rearrangement links TRBV7-2 to TRBJ2-7; D is unresolved. The material sequenced was blood. The origin of this receptor is a human donor in good health. CDR3 DNA sequence: TGTGCCAGCAGCTTAACGCCAGGATCGACCTACGAGCAGTACTTC. Translation gives CASSLTPGSTYEQYF.